The entry below describes one T cell receptor (beta chain). The record originates from a study of blood T cell repertoires in COVID-19. Study-wide context: T cells, B-cell-depleted T cells, or PBMCs provided the cDNA or gDNA that served as material.

V gave up 5 bases and J gave up 9 bases; unmatched junction bases: 11. This CDR3 region has 15 residues. Per the germline V gene, CDR1 is MDHEN and CDR2 is SYDVKM. TCRdb keeps only in-frame clones here, not all; method: immunoSEQ multiplex PCR. Among around 99,000 clones listed, approximately 88% were seen once. This rearrangement joins TRBV28 to TRBJ2-1; TRBD1 agrees at 9 bases. The sample comprised peripheral blood. The receptor comes from a man aged 50-60 years with active or convalescent COVID-19. This CDR3 reads CASSLRTGVDVEQFF. As DNA, the CDR3 is TGTGCCAGCAGTCTCCGGACAGGGGTCGACGTTGAGCAGTTCTTC.